This entry features one T cell receptor (beta chain) sequence. The CDR3 contains 14 residues. The V gene's germline CDR1 is SGHAT and CDR2 FQNNGV. With 3 bases clipped from V and 4 bases from J, the junction kept 2 bases outside the gene matches. The data derive from a study of cytomegalovirus exposure and HLA in healthy donors. Generated by immunoSEQ multiplex PCR, the TCRdb table keeps only in-frame clones and is missing some. The profile covers some 200,000 clones, with about 89% appearing a single time and around 7.2% taken by the ten largest. The sample was PBMCs. This receptor was taken from a man aged 25-40 years in good health and CMV-seropositive. V usage is TRBV11-2 and J usage is TRBJ2-7; TRBD2 matches 11 bases. CDR3 protein: CASSFTSGGYEQYF. DNA for the CDR3: TGTGCCAGCAGCTTTACTAGCGGGGGTTACGAGCAGTACTTC.